This T cell receptor beta chain was sequenced for a study of blood T cell repertoires in COVID-19. As processed by the authors: Cell counts per sample came from amplifying reference gene primers. Using immunoSEQ multiplex PCR, the repertoire was profiled, and TCRdb retains in-frame clones only, with some absent. D and trimming were read from the DNA, whereas the V and J calls and clone size are those reported in that table. In the table there are about 140,000 clones, approximately 86% of which are singletons. The CDR3 has 13 residues. Germline assignment: CDR1 DFQATT and CDR2 SNEGSKA (reference sequence). Trimming shortened V by 3 bases and J by 7 bases, and 13 bases separated the two germline ends.

The receptor's source is a woman aged 60-70 years with acute or convalescent COVID-19. Sequences were obtained from peripheral blood. V gene TRBV20-1 combines with J gene TRBJ1-5; D may be TRBD1 (5 bases). In DNA form, the CDR3 reads TGCAGTGCTAGTGTTTTGGGACTCCAGCCCCAGCATTTT. Translating gives CSASVLGLQPQHF.